The 30 T cell receptor beta chains below all came from one sample that was sequenced in a study of CD8+ T cells in alopecia areata (dated 2018 in TCRdb). Libraries were constructed by the immunoSEQ multiplex PCR assay. RNA was extracted from all samples and reverse transcribed into cDNA as template for TCR sequencing. TCRdb took this table from immuneACCESS and kept in-frame rearrangements with V and J called. Such tables lack part of the clones; where checked against another copy, unresolved V genes explain under half of the gap, and the rest is unexplained. The sample profile shows roughly 150,000 clones; around 50% of them were found once. Jointly, the top ten make up roughly a fifth of the sample. The sample's time point label, decoded: baseline before oral tofacitinib. The sequences come from CD8+ T cells sorted from blood, collected at week 0. The origin of the receptors is a human donor with alopecia areata.

The chain combines TRBV10-2 with TRBJ2-7; the D gene is possibly TRBD2 (5 bases). Per germline, CDR1 WSHSY and CDR2 SAAADI. This CDR3 is 13 amino acids long. The V end lost 6 bases, the J end lost 3 bases, and 12 bases lay between the germline ends. The CDR3 region is CASSDVGSYEQYF. DNA of the CDR3: TGCGCCAGCAGCGATGTAGGGAGCTACGAGCAGTACTTC.

This chain joins TRBV7-6 and TRBJ2-7; D gene unclear. Germline loops: CDR1 SGHVS, CDR2 FNYEAQ. V gave up 1 base and J gave up 0 bases, with 10 bases separating them. CDR3 size: 15 residues. The CDR3 region has the DNA TGTGCCAGCAGCTTAGGTGGAGCCTACTCCTACGAGCAGTACTTC. It specifies CASSLGGAYSYEQYF.

The chain employs TRBV30 and TRBJ1-2, with D uncertain. V shed 0 bases and J shed 3 bases, with 8 bases lying between them. The CDR3 sequence is 13 residues long. Per the germline V gene, CDR1 is GTSNPN and CDR2 is SVGIG (reference sequence). The CDR3 DNA reads as TGTGCCTGGAGTGTAAGGGCAGACTATGGCTACACCTTC. Residues: CAWSVRADYGYTF. Supplemented by reference TRBV30 and TRBJ1-2, the full variable domain reads SQTIHQWPATLVQPVGSPLSLECTVEGTSNPNLYWYRQAAGRGLQLLFYSVGIGQISSEVPQNLSASRPQDRQFILSSKKLLLSDSGFYLCAWSVRADYGYTFGSGTRLTVV.

V is TRBV7-6 and J is TRBJ2-5; D possibly corresponds to TRBD2 (7 bases). The V gene lost 5 bases and the J gene lost 1 base, with 14 bases spanning the gap. The CDR3 covers 15 residues. CDR1 is SGHVS, CDR2 FNYEAQ, per germline. The CDR3, as DNA: TGTGCCAGCAGCGCCCGTGCGGGGGCCCAAGAGACCCAGTACTTC. Its translation is CASSARAGAQETQYF.

This clone has more than one count but fewer than ten. The CDR3 protein is CSARGANIQYF. DNA of the CDR3: TGCAGTGCTAGGGGGGCAAACATTCAGTACTTC. V gene TRBV20-1 combines with J gene TRBJ2-4; weak D call: TRBD1 (6 bases). Germline V gene sequence: CDR1 DFQATT, CDR2 SNEGSKA (reference sequence). The CDR3 length is 11 residues. The germline V and J ends were trimmed by 3 bases and 6 bases, with 6 bases remaining between them.

The V and J genes are TRBV18 and TRBJ2-1, with TRBD1 matching over 8 bases. With V trimmed by 0 bases and J by 6 bases, 4 bases remained unmatched. CDR3 size: 15 residues. Looked up from germline, CDR1 is KGHSH and CDR2 is LQKENI. The CDR3 sequence is CASSPPSRGRNEQFF. The DNA for the CDR3 is TGTGCCAGCTCACCACCGTCCAGGGGGCGCAATGAGCAGTTCTTC.

The table lists this clone with a few counts. The rearrangement uses TRBV7-8 and TRBJ1-5; weak D call: TRBD1 (6 bases). Trimming stripped 3 bases from V and 4 bases from J, with 16 bases between. The CDR3 extends over 16 amino acids. The germline V gene has CDR1 SGHVS and CDR2 FQNEAQ. CDR3 sequence: CASSFALGGANQPQHF. CDR3 DNA: TGTGCCAGCAGCTTTGCTTTAGGGGGGGCAAATCAGCCCCAGCATTTT.

V and J are TRBV19 and TRBJ2-1, with a possible D match to TRBD1 (6 bases). V lost 6 bases and J 4 bases, leaving 19 bases between the germline ends. From germline, CDR1 is LNHDA and CDR2 SQIVND (reference sequence). CDR3 length: 16 residues. The CDR3 loop reads CASSRTGDTLYNEQFF. The CDR3 DNA sequence: TGTGCCAGTAGCCGCACCGGGGACACCTTATACAATGAGCAGTTCTTC.

This chain links TRBV11-2 with TRBJ2-3; D is ambiguous. The length of the CDR3 is 14 residues. CDR1 and CDR2 from the germline V gene are SGHAT and FQNNGV. The ends were cut back, 3 bases at V and 0 bases at J, with 7 bases in the middle. This CDR3 reads CASSFDVSTDTQYF. The CDR3 nucleotides are TGTGCCAGCAGCTTTGATGTGAGCACAGATACGCAGTATTTT.

This chain joins TRBV6-5 and TRBJ1-5, with D hard to call. V was pared by 5 bases and J by 0 bases, with 11 bases between. Germline V gene data show CDR1 as MNHEY and CDR2 as SVGAGI. The CDR3 is 15 residues long. The CDR3, as DNA: TGTGCCAGCAGTCCCAACCACAATAGCAATCAGCCCCAGCATTTT. Its translation is CASSPNHNSNQPQHF.

This CDR3 is CASSDNGAEQYF. The CDR3 DNA is TGTGCCAGTAGTGACAATGGAGCGGAGCAGTACTTC. J is TRBJ2-7 and V is TRBV19; D not certain. Per the germline V gene, CDR1 is LNHDA and CDR2 is SQIVND (reference sequence). There are 12 residues in the CDR3. Trimming stripped 5 bases from V and 7 bases from J, with 12 bases between. Full variable domain (missing parts from reference TRBV19 and TRBJ2-7): DGGITQSPKYLFRKEGQNVTLSCEQNLNHDAMYWYRQDPGQGLRLIYYSQIVNDFQKGDIAEGYSVSREKKESFPLTVTSAQKNPTAFYLCASSDNGAEQYFGPGTRLTVT.

This clone was counted between two and nine times. The gene calls are TRBV5-6 and TRBJ2-5; D is ambiguous. The germline CDR1 and CDR2 sequences are SGHDT and YYEEEE. The V end lost 1 base, the J end lost 0 bases, and 7 bases lay between the germline ends. The CDR3 has 14 amino acids. CDR3 sequence reads: CASSLMHDQETQYF. Here the CDR3 DNA reads TGTGCCAGCAGCTTGATGCACGACCAAGAGACCCAGTACTTC. Full variable domain (rest looked up from reference TRBV5-6 and TRBJ2-5): DAGVTQSPTHLIKTRGQQVTLRCSPKSGHDTVSWYQQALGQGPQFIFQYYEEEERQRGNFPDRFSGHQFPNYSSELNVNALLLGDSALYLCASSLMHDQETQYFGPGTRLLVL.

The chain couples TRBV29-1 to TRBJ2-7; D not certain. The ends were cut back, 3 bases at V and 6 bases at J, with 9 bases in the middle. Germline V lookup: CDR1 SQVTM, CDR2 ANQGSEA. The CDR3 sequence is 11 residues long. CDR3 bases: TGCAGCGTTGATTCAAAGAGCGAGCAGTACTTC. Translating gives CSVDSKSEQYF.

The gene calls are TRBV29-1 and TRBJ1-6, with D possibly matching TRBD1 (6 bases). CDR1 SQVTM and CDR2 ANQGSEA come from the germline V gene. Trimming cost V 8 bases and J 8 bases, with 19 bases left between them. This CDR3 is 14 amino acids long. CDR3 in DNA: TGCAGCTCCCGACGACCCCCAGGGGATTCACCCCTCCACTTT. Translated: CSSRRPPGDSPLHF.

The chain couples TRBV7-8 to TRBJ1-1; 12 bases agree with TRBD1. The germline gives CDR1 SGHVS, CDR2 FQNEAQ. CDR3 length equals 15 residues. The V gene end was trimmed by 3 bases and the J gene end by 5 bases; junction bases not matched to a gene: 4. This chain's CDR3 is CASSLGQGAKTEAFF. The DNA for the CDR3 is TGTGCCAGCAGCTTGGGACAGGGGGCTAAAACTGAAGCTTTCTTT.

V and J are TRBV29-1 and TRBJ1-2; possibly TRBD1 for D (6 bases). Trimming took off 6 bases at V and 4 bases at J, with 12 bases between the two ends. Germline CDR1 SQVTM, CDR2 ANQGSEA. The CDR3 loop spans 12 amino acids. The CDR3 DNA is TGCAGCGTAGGCGAACAGGGCTATGGCTACACCTTC. Its translation is CSVGEQGYGYTF. Based on the CDR3 plus reference TRBV29-1 and TRBJ1-2, the full variable domain is SAVISQKPSRDICQRGTSLTIQCQVDSQVTMMFWYRQQPGQSLTLIATANQGSEATYESGFVIDKFPISRPNLTFSTLTVSNMSPEDSSIYLCSVGEQGYGYTFGSGTRLTVV.

The chain uses TRBV7-2 and TRBJ1-1; D gene unclear. CDR1 SGHTA and CDR2 FQGNSA come from the germline V gene. The V and J ends lost 2 bases and 8 bases respectively, with 12 bases between them. This CDR3 spans 13 amino acids. The DNA for the CDR3 is TGTGCCAGCAGCTTATTATCTGGCTCAGAAGCTTTCTTT. The encoded protein is CASSLLSGSEAFF.

A few counts support this clone. V usage is TRBV14 and J usage is TRBJ2-3; TRBD2 might be the D (5 bases). The CDR3 has 15 residues. The germline gives CDR1 SGHDN, CDR2 FVKESK. The V gene lost 10 bases and the J gene lost 1 base, with 18 bases spanning the gap. As DNA, the CDR3 is TGTGCCACCTTCCGACTACACACAGGCACAGATACGCAGTATTTT. This sequence encodes CATFRLHTGTDTQYF.

This clone was detected a few times. This rearrangement joins TRBV4-3 to TRBJ2-7, with TRBD1 matching over 7 bases. Germline V lookup: CDR1 LGHNA, CDR2 YSLEER. The CDR3 consists of 15 residues. V dropped 0 bases and J dropped 3; count of bases not matched to a gene: 5. CDR3 in amino acids: CASSQDRDRFYEQYF. The CDR3 DNA reads as TGCGCCAGCAGCCAAGATCGGGACAGATTCTACGAGCAGTACTTC.

V and J are TRBV11-2 and TRBJ1-2; tentative D call: TRBD1 (5 bases). Trimming left V 4 bases short and J 2 bases short, with 14 bases between. This CDR3 has 15 residues. The germline V gene has CDR1 SGHAT and CDR2 FQNNGV. The CDR3 nucleotides read TGTGCCAGCAGCTCGGACATTCCCCGAAACTATGGCTACACCTTC. Translated, it gives CASSSDIPRNYGYTF. The whole variable domain, filled in from reference TRBV11-2 and TRBJ1-2, reads EAGVAQSPRYKIIEKRQSVAFWCNPISGHATLYWYQQILGQGPKLLIQFQNNGVVDDSQLPKDRFSAERLKGVDSTLKIQPAKLEDSAVYLCASSSDIPRNYGYTFGSGTRLTVV.

CDR3 sequence: CASSQDGGASTEAFF. The CDR3, as DNA: TGCGCCAGCAGCCAAGATGGTGGTGCCTCCACTGAAGCTTTCTTT. The V gene is TRBV4-1, the J gene TRBJ1-1, with D unclear. Trimming left V 0 bases short and J 4 bases short, with 12 bases between. The germline gives CDR1 MGHRA, CDR2 YSYEKL. CDR3 length: 15 amino acids.

The chain is built from TRBV30 and TRBJ2-1; D is possibly TRBD1 (6 bases). CDR1 is GTSNPN and CDR2 is SVGIG in the germline V gene (reference sequence). The CDR3 loop spans 10 amino acids. For the CDR3, the DNA is TGTGCGATTAAGGGGGATGAGCAGTTCTTC. Its translation: CAIKGDEQFF. The full variable domain, completed using reference TRBV30 and TRBJ2-1, is SQTIHQWPATLVQPVGSPLSLECTVEGTSNPNLYWYRQAAGRGLQLLFYSVGIGQISSEVPQNLSASRPQDRQFILSSKKLLLSDSGFYLCAIKGDEQFFGPGTRLTVL.

This clone has only a few counts. V is TRBV7-2 and J is TRBJ2-5; either TRBD1 or TRBD2 may supply D (5 bases each). Germline V gene sequence: CDR1 SGHTA, CDR2 FQGNSA. The germline V and J ends were trimmed by 4 bases and 5 bases, with 17 bases remaining between them. This CDR3 is 15 amino acids long. CDR3 amino acids: CASSSGPREWETQYF. CDR3 sequence (DNA): TGTGCCAGCAGCTCGGGACCACGTGAATGGGAGACCCAGTACTTC.

This clone has only a few counts. This sequence joins TRBV29-1 and TRBJ2-3, with 7 bases aligning to TRBD1. The germline gives CDR1 SQVTM, CDR2 ANQGSEA. This CDR3 spans 14 amino acids. Trimming removed 0 bases from V and 4 bases from J; junction bases left unmatched: 4. The CDR3 nucleotides are TGCAGCGTTGAAGAACAGGGGAGCGCAGATACGCAGTATTTT. Residues: CSVEEQGSADTQYF.

The V gene is TRBV2, the J gene TRBJ1-4; no clear D gene. The V and J ends lost 2 bases and 3 bases respectively, with 7 bases between them. This CDR3 is built from 14 residues. Per germline, CDR1 SNHLY and CDR2 FYNNEI. The CDR3 bases are TGTGCCAGCAGTGAACCCAGCTCTAATGAAAAACTGTTTTTT. Translated: CASSEPSSNEKLFF.

This chain joins TRBV13 and TRBJ2-7, with 9 positions matching TRBD1. V lost 1 base to trimming and J lost 1 base; unmatched junction nucleotides: 5. The length of the CDR3 is 16 residues. Germline CDR1 reads PRHDT; CDR2 reads FYEKMQ (reference sequence). The CDR3 bases are TGTGCCAGCAGCTTAGTCCGGACAGGGGTGTCCTACGAGCAGTACTTC. Translating gives CASSLVRTGVSYEQYF.

This clone was counted once. The J gene is TRBJ1-5, the V gene TRBV30, with 9 nucleotides matching TRBD1. J gave up 4 bases and V 1 base, and 5 bases lay outside the gene matches. The germline V gene has CDR1 GTSNPN and CDR2 SVGIG (reference sequence). The CDR3 is 15 amino acids. The chain's CDR3 is CAWSAPGQGNQPQHF. CDR3 DNA: TGTGCCTGGAGTGCCCCGGGACAGGGAAATCAGCCCCAGCATTTT. The full variable domain, completed using reference TRBV30 and TRBJ1-5, is SQTIHQWPATLVQPVGSPLSLECTVEGTSNPNLYWYRQAAGRGLQLLFYSVGIGQISSEVPQNLSASRPQDRQFILSSKKLLLSDSGFYLCAWSAPGQGNQPQHFGDGTRLSIL.

This rearrangement joins TRBV27 to TRBJ2-1; D remains ambiguous. The germline CDR1 and CDR2 sequences are MNHEY and SMNVEV (reference sequence). V gave up 6 bases and J gave up 0 bases, with 9 bases separating them. CDR3 length equals 14 residues. CDR3: CASRDLSSYNEQFF. The CDR3 nucleotides are TGTGCCAGCAGGGATCTCAGCTCCTACAATGAGCAGTTCTTC.

The rearrangement uses TRBV27 and TRBJ1-1; maybe TRBD1 (6 bases). The CDR3 totals 16 residues. The V end lost 8 bases, the J end lost 1 base, and 20 bases lay between the germline ends. From germline, CDR1 is MNHEY and CDR2 SMNVEV (reference sequence). The CDR3 here is CASALAGVRSNTEAFF. CDR3 coding DNA: TGTGCCAGCGCCCTTGCAGGGGTTCGTTCGAACACTGAAGCTTTCTTT.

This clone showed up just a few times. The chain carries TRBV11-2 and TRBJ2-7; no definite D call. Germline V lookup: CDR1 SGHAT, CDR2 FQNNGV. CDR3 length: 13 amino acids. The V end lost 5 bases, the J end lost 3 bases, and 11 bases lay between the germline ends. CDR3: CASSPGVSYEQYF. The CDR3 DNA reads as TGTGCCAGCAGCCCTGGAGTAAGCTACGAGCAGTACTTC.